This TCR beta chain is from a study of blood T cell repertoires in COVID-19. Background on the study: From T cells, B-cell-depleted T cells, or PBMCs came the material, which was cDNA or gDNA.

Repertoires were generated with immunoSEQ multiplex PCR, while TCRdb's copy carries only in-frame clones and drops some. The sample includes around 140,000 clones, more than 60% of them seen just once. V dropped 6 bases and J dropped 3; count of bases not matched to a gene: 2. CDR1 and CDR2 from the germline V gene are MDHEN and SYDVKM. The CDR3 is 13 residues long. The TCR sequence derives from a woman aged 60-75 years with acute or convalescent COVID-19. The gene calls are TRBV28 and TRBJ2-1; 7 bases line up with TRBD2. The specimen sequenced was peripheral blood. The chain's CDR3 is CASRGLDYNEQFF. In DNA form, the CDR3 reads TGTGCCAGCAGAGGACTAGACTACAATGAGCAGTTCTTC.